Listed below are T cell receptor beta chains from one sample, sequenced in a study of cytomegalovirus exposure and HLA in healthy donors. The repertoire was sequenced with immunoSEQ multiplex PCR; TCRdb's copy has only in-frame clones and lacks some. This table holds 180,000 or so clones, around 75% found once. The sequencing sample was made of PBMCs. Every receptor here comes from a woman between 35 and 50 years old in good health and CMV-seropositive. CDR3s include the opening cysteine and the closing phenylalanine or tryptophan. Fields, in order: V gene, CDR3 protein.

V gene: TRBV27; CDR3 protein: CASRALAGVAGELFF
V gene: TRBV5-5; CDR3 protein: CASSFRQPRETQYF
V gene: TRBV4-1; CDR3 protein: CASSAEGQNSDEQYF
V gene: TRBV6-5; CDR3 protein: CASSYGGGKMNEQFF
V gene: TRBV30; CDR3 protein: CAWTGDTGELFF
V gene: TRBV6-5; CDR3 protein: CASSRTGWTGELFF
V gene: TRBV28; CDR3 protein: CASSPAGQQETQYF
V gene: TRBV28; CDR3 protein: CASSPVRQGAVEQYF
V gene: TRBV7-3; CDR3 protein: CASSSTSGTYNEQFF
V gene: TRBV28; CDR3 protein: CASSLSASGSYEQYF
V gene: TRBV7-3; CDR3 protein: CASSLPQGVYGNTIYF
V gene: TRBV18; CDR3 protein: CASSPSQGGETQYF
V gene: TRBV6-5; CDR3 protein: CASSFSASSGANVLTF
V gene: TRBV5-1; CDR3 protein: CASSQPRVGLAGDRIYEQYF
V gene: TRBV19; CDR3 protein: CASNRDRDFSNRYF
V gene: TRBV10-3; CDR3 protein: CAISGGGDNEQFF
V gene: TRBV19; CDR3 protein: CASSMGGFAEAFF
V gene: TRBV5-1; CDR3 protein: CASSLRGGTEAFF
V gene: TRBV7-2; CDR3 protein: CASSLDSRRGQPQHF
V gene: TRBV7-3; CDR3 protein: CASSLGLSYEQYF
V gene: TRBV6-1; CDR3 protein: CASRSRAGGSHEQYF
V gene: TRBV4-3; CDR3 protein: CASSQGSHFTDTQYF
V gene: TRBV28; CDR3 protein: CASSLVTPEVQFF
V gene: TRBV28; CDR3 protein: CASRGGDSRTDTQYF
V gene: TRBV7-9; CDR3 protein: CASGGKDREYEKLFF
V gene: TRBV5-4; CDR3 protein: CASSSDSQGRETQYF
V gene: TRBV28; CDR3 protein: CASSFTGEETQYF